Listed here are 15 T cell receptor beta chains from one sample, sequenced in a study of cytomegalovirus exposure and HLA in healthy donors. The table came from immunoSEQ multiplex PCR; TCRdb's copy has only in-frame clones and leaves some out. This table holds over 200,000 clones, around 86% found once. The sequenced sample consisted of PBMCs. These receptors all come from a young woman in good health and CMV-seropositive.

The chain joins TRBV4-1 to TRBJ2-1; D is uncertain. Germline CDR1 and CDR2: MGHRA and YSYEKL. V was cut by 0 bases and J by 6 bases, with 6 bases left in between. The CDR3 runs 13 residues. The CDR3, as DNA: TGCGCCAGCAGCCAAGAGCTGGCCAATGAGCAGTTCTTC. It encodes CASSQELANEQFF.

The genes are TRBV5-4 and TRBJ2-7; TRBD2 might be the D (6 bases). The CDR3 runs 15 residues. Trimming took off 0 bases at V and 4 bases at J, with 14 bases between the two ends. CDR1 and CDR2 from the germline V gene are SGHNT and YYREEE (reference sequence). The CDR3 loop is CASSLAGGLRYEQYF. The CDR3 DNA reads TGTGCCAGCAGCTTGGCCGGGGGTTTGCGGTACGAGCAGTACTTC.

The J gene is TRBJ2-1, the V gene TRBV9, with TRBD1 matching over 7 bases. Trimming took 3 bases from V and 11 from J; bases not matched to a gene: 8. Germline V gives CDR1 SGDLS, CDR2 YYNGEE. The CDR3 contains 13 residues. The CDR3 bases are TGTGCCAGCAGCGAGGGGGCGACACTCCAGCAGTTCTTC. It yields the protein CASSEGATLQQFF. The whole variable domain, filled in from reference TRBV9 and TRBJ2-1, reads DSGVTQTPKHLITATGQRVTLRCSPRSGDLSVYWYQQSLDQGLQFLIQYYNGEERAKGNILERFSAQQFPDLHSELNLSSLELGDSALYFCASSEGATLQQFFGPGTRLTVL.

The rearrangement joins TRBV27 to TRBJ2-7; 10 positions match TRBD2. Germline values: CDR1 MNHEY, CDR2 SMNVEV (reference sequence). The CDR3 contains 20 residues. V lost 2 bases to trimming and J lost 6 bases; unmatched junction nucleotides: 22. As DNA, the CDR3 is TGTGCCAGCAGTTTAAATTTGGGTAATCAACCTAGCGGGAGCCTCCGCGAGCAGTACTTC. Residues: CASSLNLGNQPSGSLREQYF.

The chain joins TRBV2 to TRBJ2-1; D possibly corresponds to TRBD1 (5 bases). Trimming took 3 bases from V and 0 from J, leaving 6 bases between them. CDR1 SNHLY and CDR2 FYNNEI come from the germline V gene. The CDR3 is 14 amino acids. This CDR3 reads CASSDRVSYNEQFF. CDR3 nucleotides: TGTGCCAGCAGTGACAGGGTCTCCTACAATGAGCAGTTCTTC.

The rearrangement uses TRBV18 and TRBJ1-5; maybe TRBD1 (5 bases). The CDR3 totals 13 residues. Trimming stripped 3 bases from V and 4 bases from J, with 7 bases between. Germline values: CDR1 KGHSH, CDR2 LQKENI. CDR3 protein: CASSPSGNQPQHF. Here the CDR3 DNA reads TGTGCCAGCTCACCCTCAGGGAATCAGCCCCAGCATTTT.

CDR3: CASSRQTSNTEAFF. In nucleotides, the CDR3 is TGTGCCAGCAGCAGACAGACCTCGAACACTGAAGCTTTCTTT. The chain employs TRBV5-5 and TRBJ1-1; tentatively, D is TRBD1 (5 bases). The CDR3 contains 14 residues. Trimming removed 4 bases from V and 1 base from J, with 11 bases in between. The germline CDR1 and CDR2 sequences are SGHKS and YYEKEE (reference sequence).

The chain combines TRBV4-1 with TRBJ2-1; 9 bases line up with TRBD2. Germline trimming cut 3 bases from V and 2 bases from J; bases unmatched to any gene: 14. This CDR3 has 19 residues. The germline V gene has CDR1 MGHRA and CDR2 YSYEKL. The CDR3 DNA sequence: TGCGCCAGCAGCCACTCCGGGACTAGCCCGATTTTTCCCTACAATGAGCAGTTCTTC. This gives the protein CASSHSGTSPIFPYNEQFF.

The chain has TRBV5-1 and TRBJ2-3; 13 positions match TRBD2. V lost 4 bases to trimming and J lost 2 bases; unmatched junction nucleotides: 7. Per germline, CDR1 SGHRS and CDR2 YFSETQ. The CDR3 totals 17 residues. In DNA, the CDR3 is TGCGCCAGCAGCACCGGGACTAGCGGGACTAACACAGATACGCAGTATTTT. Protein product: CASSTGTSGTNTDTQYF.

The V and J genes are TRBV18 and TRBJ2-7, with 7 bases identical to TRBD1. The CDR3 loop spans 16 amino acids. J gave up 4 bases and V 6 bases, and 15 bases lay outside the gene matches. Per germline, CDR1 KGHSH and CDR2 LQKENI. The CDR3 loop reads CASSLGQDPRIYEQYF. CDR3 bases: TGTGCCAGCTCCCTCGGACAGGACCCTAGAATTTACGAGCAGTACTTC.

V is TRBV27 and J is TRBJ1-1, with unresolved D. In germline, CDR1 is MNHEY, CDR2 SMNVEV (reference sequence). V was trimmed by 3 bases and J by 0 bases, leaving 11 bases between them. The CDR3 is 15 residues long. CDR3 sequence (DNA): TGTGCCAGCAGTTTTGCTGCAGGCTTGAACACTGAAGCTTTCTTT. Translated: CASSFAAGLNTEAFF.

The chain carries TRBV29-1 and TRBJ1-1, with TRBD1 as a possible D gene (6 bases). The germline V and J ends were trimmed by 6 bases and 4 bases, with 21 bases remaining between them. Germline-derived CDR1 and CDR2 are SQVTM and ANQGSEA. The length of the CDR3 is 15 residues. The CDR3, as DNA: TGCAGCGTCGCCTTCGGACAGCTTGAAGGCACTGAAGCTTTCTTT. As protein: CSVAFGQLEGTEAFF.

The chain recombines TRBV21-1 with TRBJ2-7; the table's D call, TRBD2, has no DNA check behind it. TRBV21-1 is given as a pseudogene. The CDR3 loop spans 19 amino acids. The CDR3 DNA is TGTGCCAGCAGCAAAGGGCGCTACATCAGCGGGAGGAACTCCTACGAGCAGTACTTC. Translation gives CASSKGRYISGRNSYEQYF.

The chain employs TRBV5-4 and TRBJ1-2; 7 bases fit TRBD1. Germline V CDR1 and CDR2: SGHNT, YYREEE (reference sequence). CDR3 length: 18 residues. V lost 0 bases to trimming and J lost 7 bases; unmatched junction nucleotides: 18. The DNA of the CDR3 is TGTGCCAGCAGCTTGGAGCCCCGGGACAGCCTCCCCCCGGTTGGCTACACCTTC. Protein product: CASSLEPRDSLPPVGYTF.

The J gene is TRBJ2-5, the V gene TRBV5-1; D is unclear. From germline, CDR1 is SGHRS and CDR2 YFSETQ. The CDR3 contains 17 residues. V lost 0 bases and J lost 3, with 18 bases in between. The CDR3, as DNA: TGCGCCAGCAGCTTGGTAGTTATACCCCCCCTCAAAGAGACCCAGTACTTC. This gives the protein CASSLVVIPPLKETQYF. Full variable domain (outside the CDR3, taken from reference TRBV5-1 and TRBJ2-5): KAGVTQTPRYLIKTRGQQVTLSCSPISGHRSVSWYQQTPGQGLQFLFEYFSETQRNKGNFPGRFSGRQFSNSRSEMNVSTLELGDSALYLCASSLVVIPPLKETQYFGPGTRLLVL.